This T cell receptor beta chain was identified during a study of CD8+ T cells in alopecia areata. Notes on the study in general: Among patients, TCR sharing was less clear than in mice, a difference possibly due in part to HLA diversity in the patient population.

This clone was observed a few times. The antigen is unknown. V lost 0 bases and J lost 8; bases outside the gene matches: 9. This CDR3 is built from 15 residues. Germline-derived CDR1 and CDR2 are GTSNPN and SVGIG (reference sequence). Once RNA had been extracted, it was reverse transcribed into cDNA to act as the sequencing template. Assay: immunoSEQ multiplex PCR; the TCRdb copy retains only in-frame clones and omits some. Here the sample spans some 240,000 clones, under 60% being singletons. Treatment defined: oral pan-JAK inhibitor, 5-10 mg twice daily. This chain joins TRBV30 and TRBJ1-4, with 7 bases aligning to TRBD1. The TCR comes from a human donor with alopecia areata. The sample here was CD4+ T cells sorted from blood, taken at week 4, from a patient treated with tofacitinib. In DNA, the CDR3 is TGTGCCTGGAGTGTAGAGACAGGGCCCAGCGAAAAACTGTTTTTT. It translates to CAWSVETGPSEKLFF. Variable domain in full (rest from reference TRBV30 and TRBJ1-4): SQTIHQWPATLVQPVGSPLSLECTVEGTSNPNLYWYRQAAGRGLQLLFYSVGIGQISSEVPQNLSASRPQDRQFILSSKKLLLSDSGFYLCAWSVETGPSEKLFFGSGTQLSVL.